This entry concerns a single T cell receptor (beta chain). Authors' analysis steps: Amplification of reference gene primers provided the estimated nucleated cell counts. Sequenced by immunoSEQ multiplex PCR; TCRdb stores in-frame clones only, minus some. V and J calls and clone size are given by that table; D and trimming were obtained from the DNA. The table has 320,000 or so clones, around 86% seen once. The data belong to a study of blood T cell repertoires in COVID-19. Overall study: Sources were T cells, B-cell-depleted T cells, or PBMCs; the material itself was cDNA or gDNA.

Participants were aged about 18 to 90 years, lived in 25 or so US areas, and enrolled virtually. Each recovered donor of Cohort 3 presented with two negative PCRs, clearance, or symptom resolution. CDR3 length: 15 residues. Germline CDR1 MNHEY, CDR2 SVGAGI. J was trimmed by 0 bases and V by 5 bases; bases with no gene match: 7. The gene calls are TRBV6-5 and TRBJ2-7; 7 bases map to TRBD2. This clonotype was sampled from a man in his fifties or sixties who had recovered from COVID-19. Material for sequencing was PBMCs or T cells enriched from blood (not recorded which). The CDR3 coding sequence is TGTGCCAGCAGTCCTCAGCGGGACCTCTCCTACGAGCAGTACTTC. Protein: CASSPQRDLSYEQYF.